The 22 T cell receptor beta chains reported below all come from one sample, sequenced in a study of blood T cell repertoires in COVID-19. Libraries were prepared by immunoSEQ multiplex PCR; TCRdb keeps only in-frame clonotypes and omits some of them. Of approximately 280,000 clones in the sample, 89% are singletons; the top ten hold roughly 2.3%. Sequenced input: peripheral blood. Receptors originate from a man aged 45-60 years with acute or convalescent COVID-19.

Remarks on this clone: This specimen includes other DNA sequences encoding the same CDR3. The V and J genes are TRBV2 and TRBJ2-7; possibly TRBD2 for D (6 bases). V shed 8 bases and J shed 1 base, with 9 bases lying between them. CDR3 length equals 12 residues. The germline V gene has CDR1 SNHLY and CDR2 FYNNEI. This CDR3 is CASGRGSYEQYF. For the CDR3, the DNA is TGTGCCAGCGGCCGGGGGTCCTACGAGCAGTACTTC. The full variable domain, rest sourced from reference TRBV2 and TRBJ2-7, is EPEVTQTPSHQVTQMGQEVILRCVPISNHLYFYWYRQILGQKVEFLVSFYNNEISEKSEIFDDQFSVERPDGSNFTLKIRSTKLEDSAMYFCASGRGSYEQYFGPGTRLTVT.

CDR3 coding DNA: TGTGCCAGCAGCCCGGGACAGGGGGTTAACACTGAAGCTTTCTTT. It translates to CASSPGQGVNTEAFF. The chain has TRBV5-6 and TRBJ1-1; TRBD1 matches 11 bases. The CDR3 length is 15 residues. V was pared by 4 bases and J by 2 bases, with 4 bases of the junction left unmatched. Per the germline V gene, CDR1 is SGHDT and CDR2 is YYEEEE.

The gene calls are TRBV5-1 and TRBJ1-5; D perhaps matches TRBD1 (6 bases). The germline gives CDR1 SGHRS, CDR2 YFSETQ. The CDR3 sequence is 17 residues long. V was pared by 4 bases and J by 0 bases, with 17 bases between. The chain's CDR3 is CASSPAGGPHSNQPQHF. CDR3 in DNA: TGCGCCAGCAGCCCGGCCGGGGGGCCGCATAGCAATCAGCCCCAGCATTTT.

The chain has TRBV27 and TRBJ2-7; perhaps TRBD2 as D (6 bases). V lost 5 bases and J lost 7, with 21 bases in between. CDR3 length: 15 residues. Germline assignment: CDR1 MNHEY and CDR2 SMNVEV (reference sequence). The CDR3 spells CASSQNSGLAREQYF. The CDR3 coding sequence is TGTGCCAGCAGTCAGAACTCGGGACTGGCCCGTGAGCAGTACTTC.

For the CDR3, the DNA is TGTGCCAGCAGCTTGGCGGTGGTCTACGAGCAGTACTTC. It codes for CASSLAVVYEQYF. The rearrangement uses TRBV5-6 and TRBJ2-7, with D unclear. CDR3 length: 13 amino acids. V lost 0 bases and J 3 bases, leaving 7 bases between the germline ends. Germline loops: CDR1 SGHDT, CDR2 YYEEEE.

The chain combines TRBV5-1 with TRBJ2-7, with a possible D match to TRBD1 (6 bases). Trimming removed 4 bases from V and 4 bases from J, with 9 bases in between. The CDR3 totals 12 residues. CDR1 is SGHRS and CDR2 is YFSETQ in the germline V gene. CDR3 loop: CASSVTGYEQYF. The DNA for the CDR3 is TGCGCCAGCAGCGTTACAGGGTACGAGCAGTACTTC.

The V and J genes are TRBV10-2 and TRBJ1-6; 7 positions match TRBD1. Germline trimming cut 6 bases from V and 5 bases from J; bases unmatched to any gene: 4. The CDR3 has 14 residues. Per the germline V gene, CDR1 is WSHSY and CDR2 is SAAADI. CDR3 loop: CASRIGQDNSPLHF. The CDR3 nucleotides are TGCGCCAGCAGGATCGGACAGGATAATTCACCCCTCCACTTT.

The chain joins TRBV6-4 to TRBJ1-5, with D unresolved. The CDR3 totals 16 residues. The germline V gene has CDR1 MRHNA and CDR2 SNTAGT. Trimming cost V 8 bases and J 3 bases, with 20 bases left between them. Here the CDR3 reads CASEPLRCSANQPQHF. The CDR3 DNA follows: TGTGCCAGCGAACCTCTCAGGTGCAGTGCCAATCAGCCCCAGCATTTT.

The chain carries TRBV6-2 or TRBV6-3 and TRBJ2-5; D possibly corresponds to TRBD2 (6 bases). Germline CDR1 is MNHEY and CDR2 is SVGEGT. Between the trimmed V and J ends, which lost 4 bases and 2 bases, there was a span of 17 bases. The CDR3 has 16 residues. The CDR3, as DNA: TGTGCCAGCAGTTTTGGCCCGGGGGAGCCACAAGAGACCCAGTACTTC. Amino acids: CASSFGPGEPQETQYF.

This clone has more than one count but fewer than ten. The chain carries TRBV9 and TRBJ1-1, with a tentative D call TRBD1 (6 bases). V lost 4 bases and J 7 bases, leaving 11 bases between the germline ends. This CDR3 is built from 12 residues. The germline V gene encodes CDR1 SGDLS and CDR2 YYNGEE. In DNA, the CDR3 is TGTGCCAGCAGCCTAAGGGGGGGTGAAGCTTTCTTT. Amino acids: CASSLRGGEAFF.

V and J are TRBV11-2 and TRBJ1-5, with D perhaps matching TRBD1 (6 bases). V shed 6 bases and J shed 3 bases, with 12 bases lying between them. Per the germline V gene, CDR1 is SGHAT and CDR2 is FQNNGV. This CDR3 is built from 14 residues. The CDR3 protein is CASSSDSLNQPQHF. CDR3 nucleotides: TGTGCCAGCAGTTCGGACAGCCTCAATCAGCCCCAGCATTTT.

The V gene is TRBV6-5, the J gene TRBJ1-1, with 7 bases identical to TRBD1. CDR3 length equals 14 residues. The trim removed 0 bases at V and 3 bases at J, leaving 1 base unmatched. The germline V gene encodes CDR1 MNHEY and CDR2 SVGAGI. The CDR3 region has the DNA TGTGCCAGCAGTTACTCTGACAGGGACACTGAAGCTTTCTTT. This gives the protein CASSYSDRDTEAFF.

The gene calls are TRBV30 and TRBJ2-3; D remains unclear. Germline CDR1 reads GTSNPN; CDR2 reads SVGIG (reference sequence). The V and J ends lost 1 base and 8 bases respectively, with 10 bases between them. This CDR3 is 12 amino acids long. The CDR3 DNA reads TGTGCCTGGAGTGCCCTAAGTGGTACGCAGTATTTT. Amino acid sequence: CAWSALSGTQYF.

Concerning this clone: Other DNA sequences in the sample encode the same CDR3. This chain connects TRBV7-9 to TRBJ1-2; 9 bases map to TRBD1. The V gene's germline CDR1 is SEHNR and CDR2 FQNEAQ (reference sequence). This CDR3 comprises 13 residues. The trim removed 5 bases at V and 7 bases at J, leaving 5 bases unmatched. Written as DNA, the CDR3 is TGTGCCAGCAGCCCGGACAGGGGTGGTGGCTACACCTTC. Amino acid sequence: CASSPDRGGGYTF. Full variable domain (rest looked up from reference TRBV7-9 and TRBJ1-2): DTGVSQNPRHKITKRGQNVTFRCDPISEHNRLYWYRQTLGQGPEFLTYFQNEAQLEKSRLLSDRFSAERPKGSFSTLEIQRTEQGDSAMYLCASSPDRGGGYTFGSGTRLTVV.

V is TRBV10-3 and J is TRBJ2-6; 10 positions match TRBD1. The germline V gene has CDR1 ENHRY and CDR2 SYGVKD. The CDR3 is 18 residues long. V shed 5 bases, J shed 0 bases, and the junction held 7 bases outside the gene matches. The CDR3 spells CAISHRTGGFSGANVLTF. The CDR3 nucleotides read TGTGCCATCAGTCATAGGACAGGGGGGTTCTCTGGGGCCAACGTCCTGACTTTC.

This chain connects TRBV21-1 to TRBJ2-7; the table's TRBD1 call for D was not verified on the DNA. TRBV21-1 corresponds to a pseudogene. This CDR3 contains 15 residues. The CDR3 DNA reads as TGTGCCAGCAGCAAAGTGGACAGGGTTCAGGACGAGCAGTACTTC. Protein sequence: CASSKVDRVQDEQYF.

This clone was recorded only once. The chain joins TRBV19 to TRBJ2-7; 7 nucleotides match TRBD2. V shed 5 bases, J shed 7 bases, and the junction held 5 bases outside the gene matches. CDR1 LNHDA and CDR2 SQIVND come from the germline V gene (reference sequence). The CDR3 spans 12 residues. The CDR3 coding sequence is TGTGCCAGTAGTCCTCCCGGGAGGGAGCAGTACTTC. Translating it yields CASSPPGREQYF.

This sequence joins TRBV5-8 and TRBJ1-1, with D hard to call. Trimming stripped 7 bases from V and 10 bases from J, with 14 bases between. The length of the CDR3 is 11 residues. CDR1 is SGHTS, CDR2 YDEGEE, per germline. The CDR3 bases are TGTGCCAGCTGGGCCCGCGCCGGAGCTTTCTTT. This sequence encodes CASWARAGAFF.

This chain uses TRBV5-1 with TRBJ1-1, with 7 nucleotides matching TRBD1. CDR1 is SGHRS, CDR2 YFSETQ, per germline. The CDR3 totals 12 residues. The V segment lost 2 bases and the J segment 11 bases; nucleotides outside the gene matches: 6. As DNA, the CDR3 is TGCGCCAGCAGCTTTGACAGGGAGGTTGCTTTCTTT. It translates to CASSFDREVAFF.

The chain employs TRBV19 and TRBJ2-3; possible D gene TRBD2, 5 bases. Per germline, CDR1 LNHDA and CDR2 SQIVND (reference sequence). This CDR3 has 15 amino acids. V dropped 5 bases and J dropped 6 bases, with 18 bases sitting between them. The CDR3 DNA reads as TGTGCCAGTAGTGTGGATAGAATAGGCGGGGATACGCAGTATTTT. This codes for CASSVDRIGGDTQYF. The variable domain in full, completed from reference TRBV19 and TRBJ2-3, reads DGGITQSPKYLFRKEGQNVTLSCEQNLNHDAMYWYRQDPGQGLRLIYYSQIVNDFQKGDIAEGYSVSREKKESFPLTVTSAQKNPTAFYLCASSVDRIGGDTQYFGPGTRLTVL.

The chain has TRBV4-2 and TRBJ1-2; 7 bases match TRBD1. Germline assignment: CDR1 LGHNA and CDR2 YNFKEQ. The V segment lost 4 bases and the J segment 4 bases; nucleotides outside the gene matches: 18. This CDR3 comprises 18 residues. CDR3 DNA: TGTGCCAGCAGCCCAAACAGCCGATCGACAGGGAGGAGCTATGGCTACACCTTC. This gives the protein CASSPNSRSTGRSYGYTF.

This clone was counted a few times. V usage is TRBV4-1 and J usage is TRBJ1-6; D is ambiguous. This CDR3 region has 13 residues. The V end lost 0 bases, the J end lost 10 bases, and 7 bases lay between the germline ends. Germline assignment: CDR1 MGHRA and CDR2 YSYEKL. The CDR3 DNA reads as TGCGCCAGCAGCCAAGAGGCAGGATCACCCCTCCACTTT. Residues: CASSQEAGSPLHF.